This T cell receptor beta chain was recovered during a study of siplizumab effects on memory and regulatory T cells. The method was immunoSEQ multiplex PCR; TCRdb's version includes in-frame clones alone and lacks a portion of them. The sample yields roughly 100,000 clones, around 95% seen once. In a few donor pairs, unstimulated naive, memory, effector memory and TEMRA subsets were sequenced. Source material: naive CD4+ T cells sorted from blood. The origin of this receptor is a human donor in good health.

CDR3: CASSMIPGLPRGTEAFF. In nucleotides, the CDR3 is TGTGCCAGTAGTATGATTCCGGGACTACCCCGGGGTACTGAAGCTTTCTTT. The rearrangement joins TRBV19 to TRBJ1-1, with D maybe TRBD1 (5 bases). CDR1 is LNHDA and CDR2 is SQIVND in the germline V gene (reference sequence). Trimming cost V 3 bases and J 5 bases, with 22 bases left between them. The CDR3 totals 17 residues.